This T cell receptor beta chain was retrieved from a study of blood T cell repertoires in COVID-19. Turning to the study itself: Acute and convalescent COVID-19 specimens originated in the United States, Italy and Spain. The analysed material was cDNA or gDNA that came from T cells, B-cell-depleted T cells, or PBMCs.

V was clipped by 0 bases and J by 7 bases; unmatched bases: 7. CDR3 size: 15 residues. The germline gives CDR1 SGHVS, CDR2 FNYEAQ. Original methodology: How many nucleated cells were present was estimated from reference gene primer amplification. TCRdb's table, derived via immunoSEQ multiplex PCR, lists solely in-frame clones and lacks some. That table is the source of V, J and clone size, and D and trimming were worked out from the DNA. The data contain under 150,000 clones, roughly 80% of them seen just once; the ten biggest clones take up 9%. What was sequenced was peripheral blood. The sequence came from a woman aged 45 to 65 with active or convalescent COVID-19. V usage is TRBV7-6 and J usage is TRBJ2-7, with 9 bases aligning to TRBD2. The CDR3 DNA reads as TGTGCCAGCAGCTTAGCTACGGTAGCGGGGGTTGAGCAGTACTTC. Translating it yields CASSLATVAGVEQYF.